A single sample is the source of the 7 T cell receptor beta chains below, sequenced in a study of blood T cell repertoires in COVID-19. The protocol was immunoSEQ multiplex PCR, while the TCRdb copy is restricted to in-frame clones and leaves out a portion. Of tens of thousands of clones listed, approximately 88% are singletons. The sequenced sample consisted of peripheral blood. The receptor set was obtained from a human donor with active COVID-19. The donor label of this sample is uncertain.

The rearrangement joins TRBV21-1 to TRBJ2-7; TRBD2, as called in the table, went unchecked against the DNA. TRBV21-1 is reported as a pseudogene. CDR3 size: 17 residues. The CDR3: CASSSDVEVVGSYEQYF. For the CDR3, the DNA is TGTGCCAGCAGCTCCGATGTTGAGGTCGTCGGCTCCTACGAGCAGTACTTC.

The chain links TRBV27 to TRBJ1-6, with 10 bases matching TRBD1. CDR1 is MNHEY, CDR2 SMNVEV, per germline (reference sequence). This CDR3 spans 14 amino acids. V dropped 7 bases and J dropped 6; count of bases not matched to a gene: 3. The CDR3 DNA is TGTGCCAGCAACCGGGACAGGGGTAATTCACCCCTCCACTTT. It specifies CASNRDRGNSPLHF.

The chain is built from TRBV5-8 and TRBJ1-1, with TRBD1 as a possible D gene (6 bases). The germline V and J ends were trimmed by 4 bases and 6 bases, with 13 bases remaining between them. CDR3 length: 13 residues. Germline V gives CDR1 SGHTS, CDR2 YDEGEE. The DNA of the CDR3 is TGTGCCAGCAGCGCAAACAGGGACGCTGAAGCTTTCTTT. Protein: CASSANRDAEAFF.

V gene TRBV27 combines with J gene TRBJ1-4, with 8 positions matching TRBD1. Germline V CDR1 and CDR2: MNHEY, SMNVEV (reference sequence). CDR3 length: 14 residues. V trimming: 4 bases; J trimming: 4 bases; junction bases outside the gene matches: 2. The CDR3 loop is CASSSDRGNEKLFF. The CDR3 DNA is TGTGCCAGCAGTTCAGACAGGGGTAATGAAAAACTGTTTTTT.

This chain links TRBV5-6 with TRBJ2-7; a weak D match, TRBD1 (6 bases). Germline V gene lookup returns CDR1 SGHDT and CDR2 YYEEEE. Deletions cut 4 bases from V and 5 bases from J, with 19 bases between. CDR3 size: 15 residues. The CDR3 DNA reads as TGTGCCAGCAGCCATGCGTTTTACAGGGTTAACGAGCAGTACTTC. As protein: CASSHAFYRVNEQYF.

The CDR3 loop is CASSPPGSGTQYF. As DNA, the CDR3 is TGTGCCAGCAGCCCACCGGGGTCGGGGACCCAGTACTTC. The rearrangement links TRBV11-3 to TRBJ2-5, with TRBD2 as a possible D gene (5 bases). V was cut by 5 bases and J by 7 bases, with 14 bases left in between. The CDR3 is made up of 13 amino acids. CDR1 and CDR2 from the germline V gene are SGHNT and YENEEA.

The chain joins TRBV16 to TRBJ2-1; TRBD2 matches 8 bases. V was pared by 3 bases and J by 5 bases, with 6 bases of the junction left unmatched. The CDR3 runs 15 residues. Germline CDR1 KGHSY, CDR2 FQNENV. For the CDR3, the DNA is TGTGCCAGCAGCCACCCGGGACTAGTCCACAATGAGCAGTTCTTC. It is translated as CASSHPGLVHNEQFF.